This T cell receptor beta chain was documented in a study of ipilimumab plus nivolumab after autologous stem cell transplantation. At the level of the study: The DLBCL cohort had primary refractory and relapsed disease, with 18-month progression-free survival of about 86% and 29%.

The V end lost 1 base, the J end lost 3 bases, and 11 bases lay between the germline ends. Per germline, CDR1 MGHDK and CDR2 SYGVNS. The CDR3 totals 15 residues. Profiled with immunoSEQ multiplex PCR; TCRdb holds only in-frame clones, not every one. The sample shows 77,000 or so clones, 65% to 85% of them seen only once. Source: PBMCs, taken in a trial of ipilimumab plus nivolumab as post-transplant consolidation. The chain couples TRBV25-1 to TRBJ2-3, with unresolved D. This TCR derives from a male donor with diffuse large B-cell lymphoma. CDR3 in DNA: TGTGCCAGCAGTGAATCTGGAGTTGGGACAGATACGCAGTATTTT. Translating gives CASSESGVGTDTQYF.